These 6 T cell receptor beta chains were sequenced from one sample in a study of shared clonotypes between healthy human individuals. Sequenced by immunoSEQ multiplex PCR; TCRdb stores in-frame clones only, minus some. The repertoire holds hundreds of thousands of clones, with 90% to 97% as singletons. The sequencing input was naive CD4+ T cells sorted from blood. Indicated subset: CD45RA+ positively selected. The receptors here all came from a woman aged 30 to 39 in good health.

The CDR3 nucleotides are TGTGCCAGCCGACCCCCAGCCCCCTACGAGCAGTACTTC. Its translation is CASRPPAPYEQYF. The chain couples TRBV28 to TRBJ2-7; D call uncertain. The CDR3 spans 13 residues. V dropped 8 bases and J dropped 2 bases, with 13 bases sitting between them. Per germline, CDR1 MDHEN and CDR2 SYDVKM.

The CDR3 DNA reads TGTGCCAGCTCCTCGCGCGGGTCTCAAGACACTGAAGCTTTCTTT. It yields the protein CASSSRGSQDTEAFF. The genes are TRBV18 and TRBJ1-1; D is ambiguous. V was pared by 6 bases and J by 3 bases, with 17 bases between. CDR3 length: 15 amino acids. Germline V gene data show CDR1 as KGHSH and CDR2 as LQKENI.

This chain links TRBV30 with TRBJ2-6; no reliable D call. This CDR3 has 15 residues. The V gene's germline CDR1 is GTSNPN and CDR2 SVGIG (reference sequence). Deletions cut 2 bases from V and 0 bases from J, with 8 bases between. CDR3 DNA: TGTGCCTGGAGTAGAAGGCGCTCTGGGGCCAACGTCCTGACTTTC. It codes for CAWSRRRSGANVLTF.

The chain carries TRBV7-9 and TRBJ1-2, with a tentative D call TRBD1 (6 bases). The CDR3 extends over 17 amino acids. The V and J ends lost 3 bases and 0 bases respectively, with 17 bases between them. Germline V gives CDR1 SEHNR, CDR2 FQNEAQ (reference sequence). DNA for the CDR3: TGTGCCAGCAGCTTTAGGCCAGGGGATACCCCTAACTATGGCTACACCTTC. Translating it yields CASSFRPGDTPNYGYTF.

The rearrangement joins TRBV2 to TRBJ1-5; D is unclear. This CDR3 is 12 amino acids long. Per germline, CDR1 SNHLY and CDR2 FYNNEI. Trimming took off 8 bases at V and 0 bases at J, with 5 bases between the two ends. The chain's CDR3 is CASGRSNQPQHF. CDR3 in DNA: TGTGCCAGCGGGCGTAGCAATCAGCCCCAGCATTTT.

The rearrangement links TRBV7-9 to TRBJ2-7; D gene ambiguous. Trimming removed 8 bases at V and 0 bases at J, with 20 bases between. Germline V lookup: CDR1 SEHNR, CDR2 FQNEAQ (reference sequence). This CDR3 contains 16 residues. The CDR3, as DNA: TGTGCCAGCGGGCAATTCCGAGGAGCCTTCTCCTACGAGCAGTACTTC. As protein: CASGQFRGAFSYEQYF.